This T cell receptor (beta chain) came from a study of blood T cell repertoires in COVID-19. Clones were read by immunoSEQ multiplex PCR, and TCRdb kept only the in-frame ones, dropping some. The data show approximately 89,000 clones, about 82% seen once. This CDR3 spans 15 amino acids. Trimming took 10 bases from V and 0 from J; bases not matched to a gene: 8. Per germline, CDR1 LNHDA and CDR2 SQIVND (reference sequence). The sequenced sample was peripheral blood. This sequence joins TRBV19 and TRBJ1-4, with 7 positions matching TRBD1. The source of this sequence is a woman in her sixties or seventies with active or convalescent COVID-19. In DNA form, the CDR3 reads TGTGCCACCCGGGAGGGGGCTGCAACTAATGAAAAACTGTTTTTT. It translates to CATREGAATNEKLFF.